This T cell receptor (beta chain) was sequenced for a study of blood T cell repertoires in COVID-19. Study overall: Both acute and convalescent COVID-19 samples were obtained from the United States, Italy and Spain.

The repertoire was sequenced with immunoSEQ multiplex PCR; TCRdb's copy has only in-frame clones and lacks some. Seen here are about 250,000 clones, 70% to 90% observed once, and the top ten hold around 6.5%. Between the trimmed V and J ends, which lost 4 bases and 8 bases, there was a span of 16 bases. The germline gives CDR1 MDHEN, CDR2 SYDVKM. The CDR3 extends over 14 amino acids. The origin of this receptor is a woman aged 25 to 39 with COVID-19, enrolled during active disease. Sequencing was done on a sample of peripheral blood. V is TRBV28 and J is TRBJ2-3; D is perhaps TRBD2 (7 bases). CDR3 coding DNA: TGTGCCAGCAGTTGGGGGGCGGGGGAGAGTACGCAGTATTTT. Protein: CASSWGAGESTQYF.